The sequence of this T cell receptor (beta chain) was determined in a study of naive and memory T cell subsets. Study results and limitations: There was no ground truth to check naive and memory subset results. A few larger clonotypes appeared in naive repertoires, especially CD8, possibly memory cells re-expressing CD45RA.

This clonotype was observed a few times. The antigen is unknown. Two oligonucleotides, mixed equimolar, formed the beta constant-region primer covering TRBC1 and TRBC2. Nested alpha and beta constant-region primers with the SP2 primer drove four PCR rounds on ligated cDNA. The cDNA 3' end received a ligated single-stranded oligonucleotide carrying the SP2 primer and a 12-nucleotide UMI. Using its own MiXCR run on the UMI-ligation and nested PCR reads, TCRdb lists one record per CDR3 protein. Among over 90,000 distinct CDR3 sequences listed, roughly 12% were seen once. CD4+ T cell IFNgamma after overnight CMV lysate exposure gave donor CMV status. Cells stained for CD3, CD4, CD8, CD45RA, CD27 and viability were sorted into four CD45RA/CD27 subsets. The receptor was derived from a human donor in good health. Specimen: naive CD4+ T cells from blood.

Here the CDR3 DNA reads TGTGCCAGCACCCTAAGTCCGGTTTCGAACACTGAAGCTTTCTTT. Translation gives CASTLSPVSNTEAFF. This chain connects TRBV12-3 or TRBV12-4 to TRBJ1-1; D unclear. The ends were cut back, 7 bases at V and 1 base at J, with 16 bases in the middle. The CDR3 has 15 residues.